These 31 T cell receptor beta chains originate from one sample sequenced in a study of monozygotic twins with cystic fibrosis. Repertoires were generated with immunoSEQ multiplex PCR, while TCRdb's copy carries only in-frame clones and drops some. The repertoire holds 15,000 to 20,000 clones, with approximately 97% as singletons. The source material was blood. All receptors derive from a woman younger than 45 with cystic fibrosis.

V is TRBV7-8 and J is TRBJ2-1, with 10 positions matching TRBD2. The CDR3 has 15 amino acids. V shed 7 bases, J shed 1 base, and the junction held 4 bases outside the gene matches. Germline values: CDR1 SGHVS, CDR2 FQNEAQ. The CDR3 region is CASKRGGGSYNEQFF. The CDR3 DNA sequence: TGTGCCAGCAAGCGGGGGGGCGGTTCCTACAATGAGCAGTTCTTC.

The chain uses TRBV5-1 and TRBJ1-3, with 11 bases that match TRBD1. J gave up 0 bases and V 7 bases, and 9 bases lay outside the gene matches. Germline V gene lookup returns CDR1 SGHRS and CDR2 YFSETQ. The CDR3 spans 17 residues. CDR3: CASHSGQGGPSGNTIYF. The DNA for the CDR3 is TGCGCCAGCCACTCGGGACAGGGGGGCCCCTCTGGAAACACCATATATTTT.

The chain couples TRBV4-3 to TRBJ2-2; weak D call: TRBD2 (5 bases). Germline V CDR1 and CDR2: LGHNA, YSLEER. V was trimmed by 3 bases and J by 5 bases, leaving 7 bases between them. The CDR3 is 13 residues long. The CDR3 reads CASSQDFTGELFF. CDR3 bases: TGCGCCAGCAGCCAGGACTTTACCGGGGAGCTGTTTTTT.

The CDR3 DNA reads TGTGCCAGCAGAAAAGGGGCGGCAGGAAGCAATCAGCCCCAGCATTTT. Protein: CASRKGAAGSNQPQHF. This rearrangement joins TRBV28 to TRBJ1-5; D possibly corresponds to TRBD1 (5 bases). The germline V and J ends were trimmed by 6 bases and 1 base, with 16 bases remaining between them. Germline loops: CDR1 MDHEN, CDR2 SYDVKM. This CDR3 is 16 amino acids long. The entire variable domain, with the rest obtained from reference TRBV28 and TRBJ1-5, is as follows: DVKVTQSSRYLVKRTGEKVFLECVQDMDHENMFWYRQDPGLGLRLIYFSYDVKMKEKGDIPEGYSVSREKKERFSLILESASTNQTSMYLCASRKGAAGSNQPQHFGDGTRLSIL.

Here the CDR3 reads CASSNLQETQYF. CDR3 DNA sequence: TGTGCCAGCAGTAACCTCCAAGAGACCCAGTACTTC. The chain is built from TRBV28 and TRBJ2-5; no firm D call. In germline, CDR1 is MDHEN, CDR2 SYDVKM. V was pared by 5 bases and J by 1 base, with 5 bases between. The CDR3 spans 12 residues.

The chain joins TRBV11-2 to TRBJ2-1; TRBD2 matches at 9 bases. CDR1 is SGHAT, CDR2 FQNNGV, per germline. This CDR3 spans 16 amino acids. Losses at the gene ends were 1 base for V and 8 bases for J; bases not matched to a gene: 9. In DNA form, the CDR3 reads TGTGCCAGCAGCTTAGGCGGCGGGGGGGCACTCGATGAGCAGTTCTTC. Residues: CASSLGGGGALDEQFF.

This clone was observed a single time. V usage is TRBV7-2 and J usage is TRBJ1-6; 7 bases are shared with TRBD1. This CDR3 is built from 14 residues. After removal of 7 bases from V and 9 bases from J, the junction contained 9 bases not matched to a gene. The germline CDR1 and CDR2 sequences are SGHTA and FQGNSA. CDR3 DNA sequence: TGTGCCAGCAAGGGGGCTGTGGTTGGTTCACCCCTCCACTTT. Protein product: CASKGAVVGSPLHF.

The chain combines TRBV27 with TRBJ1-1, with 7 bases that match TRBD1. CDR1 and CDR2 (germline): MNHEY, SMNVEV (reference sequence). The CDR3 has 15 amino acids. V was pared by 6 bases and J by 3 bases, with 10 bases of the junction left unmatched. CDR3 sequence: CASRPQTGRDTEAFF. CDR3 nucleotides: TGTGCCAGCAGGCCGCAGACAGGGAGGGACACTGAAGCTTTCTTT.

The chain combines TRBV5-6 with TRBJ1-4, with D possibly TRBD1 on 5 matching bases. The CDR3 has 14 amino acids. Germline V gene lookup returns CDR1 SGHDT and CDR2 YYEEEE. Trimming removed 5 bases at V and 4 bases at J, with 12 bases between. CDR3 DNA sequence: TGTGCCAGCAGTCCTCGGACAAATAATGAAAAACTGTTTTTT. Its protein product is CASSPRTNNEKLFF. The entire variable domain, with the rest obtained from reference TRBV5-6 and TRBJ1-4, is as follows: DAGVTQSPTHLIKTRGQQVTLRCSPKSGHDTVSWYQQALGQGPQFIFQYYEEEERQRGNFPDRFSGHQFPNYSSELNVNALLLGDSALYLCASSPRTNNEKLFFGSGTQLSVL.

V gene TRBV19 combines with J gene TRBJ2-2, with 8 bases aligning to TRBD1. The CDR3 has 16 residues. Germline V gives CDR1 LNHDA, CDR2 SQIVND (reference sequence). The ends lost 5 bases at V and 4 bases at J; junction bases unmatched: 9. The CDR3 region has the DNA TGTGCCAGTAGTGTAGTAGACAGGGGAAGCACCGGGGAGCTGTTTTTT. It codes for CASSVVDRGSTGELFF.

The V gene is TRBV7-2, the J gene TRBJ1-3, with D possibly matching TRBD1 (5 bases). The CDR3 length is 18 residues. V was pared by 1 base and J by 2 bases, with 18 bases between. CDR1 SGHTA and CDR2 FQGNSA come from the germline V gene. For the CDR3, the DNA is TGTGCCAGCAGCTTAGAACCCTTTGAGACAGTAGCTGGAAACACCATATATTTT. It yields the protein CASSLEPFETVAGNTIYF.

The chain joins TRBV19 to TRBJ2-2; D gene uncertain. The CDR3 length is 15 residues. CDR1 LNHDA and CDR2 SQIVND come from the germline V gene (reference sequence). Trimming removed 9 bases at V and 1 base at J, with 15 bases between. This chain's CDR3 is CASQSGNMNTGELFF. The CDR3 DNA follows: TGTGCCAGCCAGTCCGGAAACATGAACACCGGGGAGCTGTTTTTT.

The chain links TRBV5-1 to TRBJ2-2, with a tentative D call TRBD2 (5 bases). The CDR3 totals 15 residues. The ends were cut back, 1 base at V and 2 bases at J, with 9 bases in the middle. Germline V gene data show CDR1 as SGHRS and CDR2 as YFSETQ. CDR3 nucleotide sequence: TGCGCCAGCAGCTTGCCAGGAGGCAACACCGGGGAGCTGTTTTTT. Translated: CASSLPGGNTGELFF.

The chain carries TRBV7-2 and TRBJ2-7; D perhaps matches TRBD2 (6 bases). V lost 5 bases, J lost 4 bases, and 15 bases lay in between. CDR1 is SGHTA and CDR2 is FQGNSA in the germline V gene. This CDR3 is 14 amino acids long. Here the CDR3 reads CASSATAGRYEQYF. CDR3 nucleotides: TGTGCCAGCAGCGCGACCGCGGGGAGATACGAGCAGTACTTC.

V usage is TRBV5-6 and J usage is TRBJ2-5, with D possibly TRBD1 on 5 matching bases. The CDR3 is 13 amino acids. The V gene lost 4 bases and the J gene lost 11 bases, with 18 bases spanning the gap. CDR1 SGHDT and CDR2 YYEEEE come from the germline V gene. The CDR3 region has the DNA TGTGCCAGCAGCGCCGGGTCCATGGGGCTACAGTACTTC. Translating gives CASSAGSMGLQYF.

Here the CDR3 DNA reads TGCGCCAGCAGCTTGGCGGCGGCGAACTCTGACCTCACAGATACGCAGTATTTT. Translated: CASSLAAANSDLTDTQYF. The rearrangement links TRBV5-1 to TRBJ2-3; no firm D call. From germline, CDR1 is SGHRS and CDR2 YFSETQ. V was cut by 0 bases and J by 2 bases, with 19 bases left in between. The CDR3 spans 18 residues.

In this sample, this clone turned up once. V usage is TRBV4-2 and J usage is TRBJ2-1; D is uncertain. V was shortened by 1 base and J by 7 bases, with 14 bases between the two germline ends. CDR1 and CDR2 from the germline V gene are LGHNA and YNFKEQ. CDR3 length: 15 amino acids. The CDR3 DNA follows: TGTGCCAGCAGCCAAGCTTCTCGACTTAAAAATGAGCAGTTCTTC. Residues: CASSQASRLKNEQFF.

The gene calls are TRBV30 and TRBJ2-1; D is perhaps TRBD1 (6 bases). The V end lost 0 bases, the J end lost 6 bases, and 9 bases lay between the germline ends. The CDR3 is made up of 13 amino acids. CDR1 GTSNPN and CDR2 SVGIG come from the germline V gene (reference sequence). The DNA of the CDR3 is TGTGCCTGGAGTGTTTGGGGGCCCAATGAGCAGTTCTTC. This sequence encodes CAWSVWGPNEQFF.

The chain employs TRBV6-5 and TRBJ2-7; 9 bases align to TRBD1. V was pared by 2 bases and J by 3 bases, with 2 bases of the junction left unmatched. Germline V CDR1 and CDR2: MNHEY, SVGAGI. The CDR3 is 14 amino acids. The CDR3 DNA is TGTGCCAGCAGTTACGGGGACAGGGTCTACGAGCAGTACTTC. Translation gives CASSYGDRVYEQYF.

V is TRBV7-9 and J is TRBJ2-2; 7 nucleotides match TRBD1. This CDR3 is built from 19 residues. Germline trimming cut 7 bases from V and 0 bases from J; bases unmatched to any gene: 17. CDR1 SEHNR and CDR2 FQNEAQ come from the germline V gene (reference sequence). In nucleotides, the CDR3 is TGTGCCAGCACCTACAACCGAGACAGGGCCAAACCGAACACCGGGGAGCTGTTTTTT. As protein: CASTYNRDRAKPNTGELFF. Full variable domain (rest looked up from reference TRBV7-9 and TRBJ2-2): DTGVSQNPRHKITKRGQNVTFRCDPISEHNRLYWYRQTLGQGPEFLTYFQNEAQLEKSRLLSDRFSAERPKGSFSTLEIQRTEQGDSAMYLCASTYNRDRAKPNTGELFFGEGSRLTVL.

This rearrangement joins TRBV28 to TRBJ1-1, with D possibly TRBD1 on 5 matching bases. Trimming took 7 bases from V and 0 from J, leaving 9 bases between them. The CDR3 contains 13 residues. Germline V gene lookup returns CDR1 MDHEN and CDR2 SYDVKM. CDR3 sequence reads: CASTGSMNTEAFF. CDR3 bases: TGTGCCAGCACAGGGTCCATGAACACTGAAGCTTTCTTT.

The V call is TRBV10-3, the J call TRBJ2-7; possible D gene TRBD2, 5 bases. The germline V gene has CDR1 ENHRY and CDR2 SYGVKD. The CDR3 is 13 residues long. Deletions cut 7 bases from V and 2 bases from J, with 12 bases between. The CDR3 DNA reads TGTGCCATCACCGACGGGGTAACCTACGAGCAGTACTTC. This sequence encodes CAITDGVTYEQYF.

CDR3 in amino acids: CASSVGTVGGPQHF. The CDR3 region has the DNA TGTGCCAGCAGCGTCGGGACAGTCGGGGGGCCCCAGCATTTT. The rearrangement joins TRBV7-2 to TRBJ1-5; 7 bases map to TRBD1. CDR3 length: 14 residues. CDR1 and CDR2 (germline): SGHTA, FQGNSA. Losses at the gene ends were 5 bases for V and 9 bases for J; bases not matched to a gene: 10.

The chain couples TRBV5-5 to TRBJ1-1; tentative D call: TRBD1 (6 bases). Germline CDR1 SGHKS, CDR2 YYEKEE (reference sequence). Trimming removed 0 bases at V and 0 bases at J, with 9 bases between. The CDR3 extends over 15 amino acids. Written as DNA, the CDR3 is TGTGCCAGCAGCTTGGGGGCAGGGGTGAACACTGAAGCTTTCTTT. This encodes CASSLGAGVNTEAFF.

J is TRBJ2-5 and V is TRBV5-1, with TRBD1 as a possible D gene (5 bases). This CDR3 region has 14 residues. CDR1 is SGHRS and CDR2 is YFSETQ in the germline V gene. Trimming took 4 bases from V and 1 from J, leaving 11 bases between them. CDR3 sequence reads: CASSRDSFQETQYF. CDR3 coding DNA: TGCGCCAGCAGCCGCGACAGTTTCCAAGAGACCCAGTACTTC.

The gene calls are TRBV27 and TRBJ2-7; tentatively, D is TRBD1 (6 bases). Per the germline V gene, CDR1 is MNHEY and CDR2 is SMNVEV (reference sequence). The CDR3 is 14 amino acids. V was shortened by 5 bases and J by 3 bases, with 14 bases between the two germline ends. In DNA form, the CDR3 reads TGTGCCAGCAGTGGTAGGGGACATAACTACGAGCAGTACTTC. This gives the protein CASSGRGHNYEQYF.

V is TRBV4-3 and J is TRBJ1-6; a weak D match, TRBD1 (5 bases). Per germline, CDR1 LGHNA and CDR2 YSLEER. CDR3 length: 15 residues. The germline V and J ends were trimmed by 0 bases and 5 bases, with 8 bases remaining between them. In nucleotides, the CDR3 is TGCGCCAGCAGCCAAGAAGAGGGGAATAATTCACCCCTCCACTTT. This translates into CASSQEEGNNSPLHF.

V and J are TRBV27 and TRBJ2-3; 7 bases align to TRBD1. The CDR3 consists of 14 residues. The germline gives CDR1 MNHEY, CDR2 SMNVEV (reference sequence). V shed 8 bases and J 3 bases; nucleotides not matched to a gene: 8. The CDR3 nucleotides read TGTGCCAGCGGATCGATCAGGGGGACAGATACGCAGTATTTT. Translated, it gives CASGSIRGTDTQYF.

This clone appeared a single time. The V gene is TRBV5-1, the J gene TRBJ1-5; D possibly corresponds to TRBD1 (6 bases). CDR3 length equals 14 residues. CDR1 SGHRS and CDR2 YFSETQ come from the germline V gene. Trimming shortened V by 2 bases and J by 1 base, and 7 bases separated the two germline ends. In DNA form, the CDR3 reads TGCGCCAGCAGCTTAGGGGGGAGCAATCAGCCCCAGCATTTT. The encoded protein is CASSLGGSNQPQHF.

The gene calls are TRBV7-8 and TRBJ2-7; tentatively, D is TRBD1 (6 bases). This CDR3 spans 15 amino acids. In germline, CDR1 is SGHVS, CDR2 FQNEAQ. The V end lost 1 base, the J end lost 4 bases, and 14 bases lay between the germline ends. DNA for the CDR3: TGTGCCAGCAGCTTAGAAGGGGGTCAAGCTTACGAGCAGTACTTC. Protein sequence: CASSLEGGQAYEQYF.

This chain connects TRBV4-1 to TRBJ2-3; TRBD1 might be the D (6 bases). CDR1 is MGHRA, CDR2 YSYEKL, per germline. Trimming took 1 base from V and 3 from J, leaving 11 bases between them. This CDR3 spans 15 amino acids. As DNA, the CDR3 is TGCGCCAGCAGCCAAGGGGGTAGGGGGACAGATACGCAGTATTTT. Translated: CASSQGGRGTDTQYF.